The 20 T cell receptor beta chains given below trace back to one sample, sequenced in a study of blood T cell repertoires in COVID-19. Clones were read by immunoSEQ multiplex PCR, and TCRdb kept only the in-frame ones, dropping some. Of a few hundred thousand clones in the sample, over 75% were seen once. Source material: PBMCs or T cells enriched from blood (not recorded which). These TCRs come from a woman aged 25-40 years who had recovered from COVID-19.

The gene calls are TRBV28 and TRBJ1-5; TRBD1 aligns across 8 bases. The CDR3 covers 15 residues. Germline CDR1 and CDR2: MDHEN and SYDVKM. The J segment lost 2 bases and the V segment lost 2 bases, leaving 2 bases of the junction unmatched. The CDR3 spells CASSLQGAGNQPQHF. CDR3 DNA sequence: TGTGCCAGCAGTTTACAGGGGGCAGGCAATCAGCCCCAGCATTTT.

This chain connects TRBV23-1 to TRBJ1-5; D gene unclear. TRBV23-1 is an open reading frame whose function is uncertain. The CDR3 is 11 residues long. Trimming took off 7 bases at V and 4 bases at J, with 5 bases between the two ends. The CDR3 spells CASKTNQPQHF. The CDR3 region has the DNA TGCGCCAGCAAGACAAATCAGCCCCAGCATTTT.

V usage is TRBV28 and J usage is TRBJ1-6, with D perhaps TRBD1 (5 bases). The CDR3 consists of 12 residues. Germline V gene lookup returns CDR1 MDHEN and CDR2 SYDVKM. Trimming stripped 5 bases from V and 10 bases from J, with 9 bases between. The DNA for the CDR3 is TGTGCCAGCAGTCCTCAGGGCTCACCCCTCCACTTT. Translation gives CASSPQGSPLHF.

This clone is a singleton in its sample. The rearrangement uses TRBV2 and TRBJ1-1; no clear D gene. V was cut by 6 bases and J by 5 bases, with 13 bases left in between. This CDR3 comprises 13 residues. Germline V gene lookup returns CDR1 SNHLY and CDR2 FYNNEI. DNA of the CDR3: TGTGCCAGCAGCCCCGGGTACTGGACTGAAGCTTTCTTT. Protein: CASSPGYWTEAFF.

This chain links TRBV7-9 with TRBJ2-7, with 7 bases identical to TRBD1. The CDR3 runs to 14 residues. Germline-derived CDR1 and CDR2 are SEHNR and FQNEAQ (reference sequence). The V segment lost 4 bases and the J segment 2 bases; nucleotides outside the gene matches: 5. In DNA form, the CDR3 reads TGTGCCAGCAGCTCTCGACAGGGTCCCTACGAGCAGTACTTC. It codes for CASSSRQGPYEQYF.

CDR3 sequence reads: CASSRGQVYEQYF. The CDR3 coding sequence is TGTGCCAGCAGCCGGGGACAGGTCTACGAGCAGTACTTC. The chain is built from TRBV5-6 and TRBJ2-7; 8 bases agree with TRBD1. In germline, CDR1 is SGHDT, CDR2 YYEEEE. This CDR3 has 13 residues. V lost 4 bases and J lost 3; bases outside the gene matches: 3.

V gene TRBV28 combines with J gene TRBJ2-5, with D possibly TRBD2 on 6 matching bases. Trimming removed 3 bases from V and 2 bases from J, with 7 bases in between. CDR1 and CDR2 (germline): MDHEN, SYDVKM. The CDR3 is made up of 13 amino acids. The CDR3 loop reads CASSFGGQETQYF. CDR3 bases: TGTGCCAGCAGTTTTGGGGGGCAAGAGACCCAGTACTTC.

J is TRBJ1-2 and V is TRBV29-1; 8 nucleotides align to TRBD1. V was clipped by 0 bases and J by 3 bases; unmatched bases: 6. CDR3 length: 15 residues. CDR1 is SQVTM, CDR2 ANQGSEA, per germline. The CDR3: CSVEDRGTGHYGYTF. The CDR3 DNA reads TGCAGCGTTGAAGATCGCGGGACAGGCCACTATGGCTACACCTTC.

The CDR3 spells CASSLASGRLTDTQYF. CDR3 sequence (DNA): TGTGCCAGCAGCTTAGCCAGCGGGAGGCTCACAGATACGCAGTATTTT. This sequence joins TRBV11-3 and TRBJ2-3, with 9 bases identical to TRBD2. The CDR3 extends over 16 amino acids. Germline CDR1 is SGHNT and CDR2 is YENEEA. The J segment lost 2 bases and the V segment lost 1 base, leaving 4 bases of the junction unmatched. The whole variable domain, filled in from reference TRBV11-3 and TRBJ2-3, reads EAGVVQSPRYKIIEKKQPVAFWCNPISGHNTLYWYLQNLGQGPELLIRYENEEAVDDSQLPKDRFSAERLKGVDSTLKIQPAELGDSAVYLCASSLASGRLTDTQYFGPGTRLTVL.

The V and J genes are TRBV3-1 (or the pseudogene TRBV3-2) and TRBJ1-1; perhaps TRBD1 as D (6 bases). Germline-derived CDR1 and CDR2 are LGHDT and YNNKEL (reference sequence). This CDR3 has 14 amino acids. The V gene lost 4 bases and the J gene lost 3 bases, with 12 bases spanning the gap. CDR3 DNA sequence: TGTGCCAGCAGCCCTCAACAGGGTTACACTGAAGCTTTCTTT. Translated, it gives CASSPQQGYTEAFF.

V is TRBV5-1 and J is TRBJ2-2; D unclear. This CDR3 is 13 amino acids long. V was shortened by 3 bases and J by 6 bases, with 9 bases between the two germline ends. CDR1 SGHRS and CDR2 YFSETQ come from the germline V gene. The CDR3 loop is CASSSPFAGELFF. The DNA of the CDR3 is TGCGCCAGCAGCTCTCCGTTTGCCGGGGAGCTGTTTTTT.

The genes are TRBV6-5 and TRBJ2-7; 8 positions match TRBD1. The CDR3 has 16 residues. Germline values: CDR1 MNHEY, CDR2 SVGAGI. Losses at the gene ends were 0 bases for V and 0 bases for J; bases not matched to a gene: 4. The CDR3 is CASSYSTGQASYEQYF. Written as DNA, the CDR3 is TGTGCCAGCAGTTACTCGACGGGACAGGCCTCCTACGAGCAGTACTTC.

J is TRBJ2-3 and V is TRBV28; 8 positions match TRBD2. Trimming cost V 8 bases and J 3 bases; bases outside gene matches: 13. CDR1 and CDR2 (germline): MDHEN, SYDVKM. The CDR3 is 16 residues long. The CDR3 DNA follows: TGTGCCAGCTTTGCTAGCGGGCCCGGGGGGACAGATACGCAGTATTTT. Amino acid sequence: CASFASGPGGTDTQYF. Based on the CDR3 plus reference TRBV28 and TRBJ2-3, the full variable domain is DVKVTQSSRYLVKRTGEKVFLECVQDMDHENMFWYRQDPGLGLRLIYFSYDVKMKEKGDIPEGYSVSREKKERFSLILESASTNQTSMYLCASFASGPGGTDTQYFGPGTRLTVL.

The chain uses TRBV5-4 and TRBJ2-7, with TRBD1 matching over 8 bases. There are 12 residues in the CDR3. The germline CDR1 and CDR2 sequences are SGHNT and YYREEE (reference sequence). The V segment lost 5 bases and the J segment 8 bases; nucleotides outside the gene matches: 6. The CDR3 DNA reads as TGTGCCAGCAGTTCGACAGGGGTTAAGCAGTACTTC. It encodes CASSSTGVKQYF. The entire variable domain, with the rest obtained from reference TRBV5-4 and TRBJ2-7, is as follows: ETGVTQSPTHLIKTRGQQVTLRCSSQSGHNTVSWYQQALGQGPQFIFQYYREEENGRGNFPPRFSGLQFPNYSSELNVNALELDDSALYLCASSSTGVKQYFGPGTRLTVT.

The chain links TRBV7-6 to TRBJ1-3, with 8 bases lining up with TRBD1. CDR3 size: 17 residues. V shed 5 bases and J 0 bases; nucleotides not matched to a gene: 9. Germline CDR1 SGHVS, CDR2 FNYEAQ. CDR3 residues: CASSRGQGSFSGNTIYF. CDR3 sequence (DNA): TGTGCCAGCAGCCGAGGACAGGGTTCCTTCTCTGGAAACACCATATATTTT.

There are a few counts of this clone. The V and J genes are TRBV3-1 (or the pseudogene TRBV3-2) and TRBJ2-1, with 7 bases matching TRBD2. V dropped 1 base and J dropped 6; count of bases not matched to a gene: 9. Per the germline V gene, CDR1 is LGHDT and CDR2 is YNNKEL (reference sequence). This CDR3 is 16 amino acids long. The CDR3 sequence is CASSQGSGLESNEQFF. The DNA of the CDR3 is TGTGCCAGCAGCCAAGGATCCGGACTAGAGTCCAATGAGCAGTTCTTC.

The chain is built from TRBV10-3 and TRBJ1-1; 9 bases align to TRBD1. Looked up from germline, CDR1 is ENHRY and CDR2 is SYGVKD. J was trimmed by 5 bases and V by 3 bases; bases with no gene match: 10. This CDR3 is 16 amino acids long. The CDR3 is CAISDNTGGAVTEAFF. The CDR3 DNA sequence: TGTGCCATCAGTGATAATACAGGGGGCGCGGTTACTGAAGCTTTCTTT.

The genes are TRBV19 and TRBJ1-1, with unresolved D. V lost 1 base to trimming and J lost 3 bases, with 9 bases between them. Germline V gene lookup returns CDR1 LNHDA and CDR2 SQIVND (reference sequence). The CDR3 is 14 residues long. The CDR3 DNA follows: TGTGCCAGTAGTATAGTGAGGGATCACACTGAAGCTTTCTTT. Amino acids: CASSIVRDHTEAFF.

The rearrangement joins TRBV5-1 to TRBJ1-3, with D maybe TRBD1 (5 bases). The CDR3 runs to 15 residues. The germline gives CDR1 SGHRS, CDR2 YFSETQ. V lost 1 base and J 2 bases, leaving 10 bases between the germline ends. CDR3 in amino acids: CASSLTQAAGNTIYF. The DNA of the CDR3 is TGCGCCAGCAGCTTGACACAGGCTGCTGGAAACACCATATATTTT. The variable domain in full, completed from reference TRBV5-1 and TRBJ1-3, reads KAGVTQTPRYLIKTRGQQVTLSCSPISGHRSVSWYQQTPGQGLQFLFEYFSETQRNKGNFPGRFSGRQFSNSRSEMNVSTLELGDSALYLCASSLTQAAGNTIYFGEGSWLTVV.

This clone showed up just once. The J gene is TRBJ1-5, the V gene TRBV19; weak D call: TRBD1 (5 bases). Germline assignment: CDR1 LNHDA and CDR2 SQIVND (reference sequence). Trimming removed 5 bases at V and 2 bases at J, with 19 bases between. The CDR3 covers 17 residues. This CDR3 is CASSLLQGAVRNQPQHF. In DNA, the CDR3 is TGTGCCAGTAGTCTGCTCCAGGGTGCGGTCCGCAATCAGCCCCAGCATTTT.